The 2 T cell receptor beta chains below all came from one sample that was sequenced in a study of blood T cell repertoires in COVID-19 (dated by TCRdb to 2019 to 2021). Libraries were made using the immunoSEQ multiplex PCR assay. TCRdb re-hosts the immuneACCESS table, in-frame sequences only. Its copies lack some clones; in the studies checked, an unresolved V gene accounts for under half of them, and the cause for the rest is not known. The table for this sample lists about 150,000 clones; 75% to 95% of them were counted only once. The top ten clones comprise less than 0.6% of the sample. Sequenced: peripheral blood. The receptors derive from a man in his fifties or sixties with acute or convalescent COVID-19.

V is TRBV4-2 and J is TRBJ2-7; D unclear. Germline assignment: CDR1 LGHNA and CDR2 YNFKEQ. The CDR3 is 11 residues long. Trimming cost V 5 bases and J 3 bases, with 5 bases left between them. The CDR3 DNA reads as TGTGCCAGCAGCAATAACTACGAGCAGTACGTC. Residues: CASSNNYEQYV.

The DNA of the CDR3 is TGTGCCAGCAGCAGCCAGGACAAGACCTACACTGAAGCTTTCTTT. It encodes CASSSQDKTYTEAFF. The chain is built from TRBV7-9 and TRBJ1-1, with D possibly TRBD1 on 5 matching bases. CDR3 length: 15 residues. Germline V lookup: CDR1 SEHNR, CDR2 FQNEAQ (reference sequence). V lost 5 bases and J 3 bases, leaving 16 bases between the germline ends.